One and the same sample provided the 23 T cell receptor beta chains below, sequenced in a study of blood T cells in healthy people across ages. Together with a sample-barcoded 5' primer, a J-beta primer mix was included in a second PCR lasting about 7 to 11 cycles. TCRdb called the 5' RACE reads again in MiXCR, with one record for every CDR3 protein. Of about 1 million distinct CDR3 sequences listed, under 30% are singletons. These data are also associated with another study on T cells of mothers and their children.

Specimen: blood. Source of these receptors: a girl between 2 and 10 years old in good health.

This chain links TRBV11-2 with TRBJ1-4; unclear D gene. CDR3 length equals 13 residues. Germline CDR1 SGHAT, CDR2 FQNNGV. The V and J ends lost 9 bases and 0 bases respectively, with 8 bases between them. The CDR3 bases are TGTGCCAGATCAGGTGCAACTAATGAAAAACTGTTTTTT. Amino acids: CARSGATNEKLFF.

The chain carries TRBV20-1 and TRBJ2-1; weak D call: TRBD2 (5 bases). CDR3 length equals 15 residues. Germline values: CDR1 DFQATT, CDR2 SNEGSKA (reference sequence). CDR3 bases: TGCAGCGCCTTACGGGTAGCGTATACCTACAATGAGCAGTTCTTC. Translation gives CSALRVAYTYNEQFF.

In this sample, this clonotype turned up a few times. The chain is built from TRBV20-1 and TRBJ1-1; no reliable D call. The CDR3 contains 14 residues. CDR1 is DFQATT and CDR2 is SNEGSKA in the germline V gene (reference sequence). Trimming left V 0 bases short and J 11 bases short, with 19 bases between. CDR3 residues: CSARDHEGLPTAFF. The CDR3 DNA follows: TGCAGTGCTAGAGATCATGAGGGCCTACCGACGGCTTTCTTT.

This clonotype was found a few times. CDR3 nucleotide sequence: TGTGCCAGCAGCTCCGGTGGAGATACGCAGTATTTT. Residues: CASSSGGDTQYF. J is TRBJ2-3 and V is TRBV11-2; D uncertain. There are 12 residues in the CDR3. V dropped 4 bases and J dropped 5 bases, with 7 bases sitting between them. Germline CDR1 is SGHAT and CDR2 is FQNNGV.

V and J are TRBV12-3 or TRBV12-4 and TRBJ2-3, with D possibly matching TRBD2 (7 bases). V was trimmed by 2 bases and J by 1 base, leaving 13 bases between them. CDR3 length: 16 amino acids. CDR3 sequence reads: CASSLWGAGGTDTQYF. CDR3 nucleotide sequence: TGTGCCAGCAGTTTATGGGGGGCGGGGGGCACAGATACGCAGTATTTT.

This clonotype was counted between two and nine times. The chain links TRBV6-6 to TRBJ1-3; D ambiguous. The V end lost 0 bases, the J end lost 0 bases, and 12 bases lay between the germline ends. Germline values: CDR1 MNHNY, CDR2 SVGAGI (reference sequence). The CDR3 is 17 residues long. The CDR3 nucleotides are TGTGCCAGCAGTTACTCTTTCTCCGGAAGCTCTGGAAACACCATATATTTT. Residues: CASSYSFSGSSGNTIYF.

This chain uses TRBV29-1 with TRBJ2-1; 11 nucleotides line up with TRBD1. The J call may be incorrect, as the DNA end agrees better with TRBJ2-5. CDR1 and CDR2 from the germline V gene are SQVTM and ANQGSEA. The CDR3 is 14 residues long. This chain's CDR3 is CSVEDRGREETQYF. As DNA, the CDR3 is TGCAGCGTTGAGGACAGGGGGCGGGAGGAGACCCAGTACTTC.

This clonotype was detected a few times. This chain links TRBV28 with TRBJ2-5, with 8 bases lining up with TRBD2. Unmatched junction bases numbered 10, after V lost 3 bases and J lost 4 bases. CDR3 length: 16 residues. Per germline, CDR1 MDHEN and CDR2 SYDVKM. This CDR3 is CASSFPIPGLGETQYF. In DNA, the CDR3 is TGTGCCAGCAGTTTCCCTATCCCGGGACTAGGAGAGACCCAGTACTTC.

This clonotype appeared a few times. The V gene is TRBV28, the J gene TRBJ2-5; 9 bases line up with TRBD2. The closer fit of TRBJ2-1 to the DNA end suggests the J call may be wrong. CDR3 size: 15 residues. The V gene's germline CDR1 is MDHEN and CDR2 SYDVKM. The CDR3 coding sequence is TGTGCCAGCAGTTTTACGGGACTAGCCTCTCGCGAGCAGTTCTTC. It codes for CASSFTGLASREQFF.

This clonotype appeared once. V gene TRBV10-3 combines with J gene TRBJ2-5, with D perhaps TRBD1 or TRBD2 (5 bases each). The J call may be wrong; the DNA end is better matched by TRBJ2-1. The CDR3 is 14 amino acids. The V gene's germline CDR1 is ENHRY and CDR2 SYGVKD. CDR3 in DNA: TGTGCCATCAGTGAATGGGGGTTGGACAATGAGCAGTTCTTC. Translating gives CAISEWGLDNEQFF.

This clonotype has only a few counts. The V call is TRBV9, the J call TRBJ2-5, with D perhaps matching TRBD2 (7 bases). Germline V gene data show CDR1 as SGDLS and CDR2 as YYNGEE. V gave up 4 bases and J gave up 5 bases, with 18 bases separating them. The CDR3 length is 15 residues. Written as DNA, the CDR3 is TGTGCCAGCAGCTCGGCGGTAGGGGGGGCGGAGACCCAGTACTTC. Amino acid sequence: CASSSAVGGAETQYF.

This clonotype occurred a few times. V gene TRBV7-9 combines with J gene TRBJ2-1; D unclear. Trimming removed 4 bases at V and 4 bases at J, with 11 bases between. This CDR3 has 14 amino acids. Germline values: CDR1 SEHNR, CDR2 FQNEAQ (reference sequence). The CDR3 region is CASSSTWPYNEQFF. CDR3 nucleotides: TGTGCCAGCAGCTCCACATGGCCTTACAATGAGCAGTTCTTC. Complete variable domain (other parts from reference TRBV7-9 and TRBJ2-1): DTGVSQNPRHKITKRGQNVTFRCDPISEHNRLYWYRQTLGQGPEFLTYFQNEAQLEKSRLLSDRFSAERPKGSFSTLEIQRTEQGDSAMYLCASSSTWPYNEQFFGPGTRLTVL.

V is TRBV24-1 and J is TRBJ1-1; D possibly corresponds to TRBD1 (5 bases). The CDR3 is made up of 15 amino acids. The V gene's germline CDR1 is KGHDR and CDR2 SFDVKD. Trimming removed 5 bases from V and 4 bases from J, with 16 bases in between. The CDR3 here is CATSAGQGGVTEAFF. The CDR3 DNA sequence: TGTGCCACCAGTGCCGGTCAGGGAGGCGTCACTGAAGCTTTCTTT.

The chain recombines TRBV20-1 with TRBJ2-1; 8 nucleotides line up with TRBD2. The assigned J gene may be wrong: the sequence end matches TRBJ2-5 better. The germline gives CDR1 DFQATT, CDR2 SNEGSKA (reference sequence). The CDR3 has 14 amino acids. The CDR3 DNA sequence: TGCAGTGCTCTAGGGCGGGGGGTCTCAGAGACCCAGTACTTC. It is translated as CSALGRGVSETQYF.

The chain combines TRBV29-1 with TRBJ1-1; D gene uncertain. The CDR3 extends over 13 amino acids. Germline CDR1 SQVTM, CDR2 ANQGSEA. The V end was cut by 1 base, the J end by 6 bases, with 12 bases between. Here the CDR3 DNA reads TGCAGCGTTGAAGTCCCTATGGTCGCTGAAGCTTTCTTT. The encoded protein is CSVEVPMVAEAFF.

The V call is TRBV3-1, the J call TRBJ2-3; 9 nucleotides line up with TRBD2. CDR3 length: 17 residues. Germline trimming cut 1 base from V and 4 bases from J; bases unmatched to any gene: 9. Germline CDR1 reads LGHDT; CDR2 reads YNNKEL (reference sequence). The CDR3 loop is CASSQGESGLASDTQYF. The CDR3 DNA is TGTGCCAGCAGCCAAGGGGAGTCGGGACTAGCCTCAGATACGCAGTATTTT.

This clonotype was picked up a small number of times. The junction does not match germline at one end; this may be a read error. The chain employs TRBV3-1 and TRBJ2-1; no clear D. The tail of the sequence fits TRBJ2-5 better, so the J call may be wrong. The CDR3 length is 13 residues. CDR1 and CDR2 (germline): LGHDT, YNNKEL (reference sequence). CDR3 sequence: CASSQRSQGTQYF. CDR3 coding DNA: TGTGCCAGCAGCCAACGGAGCCAAGGGACCCAGTACTTC.

CDR3 in DNA: TGTGCCAGCAGTTTGGCTTCTAGCGGCACAGATACGCAGTATTTT. Its translation is CASSLASSGTDTQYF. The chain employs TRBV28 and TRBJ2-3; D might be TRBD2 (6 bases). The germline gives CDR1 MDHEN, CDR2 SYDVKM. V gave up 3 bases and J gave up 1 base, with 11 bases separating them. This CDR3 contains 15 residues.

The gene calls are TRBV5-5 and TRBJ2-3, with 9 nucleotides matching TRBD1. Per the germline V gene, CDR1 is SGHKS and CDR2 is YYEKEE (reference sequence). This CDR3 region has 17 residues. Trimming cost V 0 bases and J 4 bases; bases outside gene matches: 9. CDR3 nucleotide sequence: TGTGCCAGCAGCTTGGAACACGTGGACAGGGGAGCAGATACGCAGTATTTT. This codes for CASSLEHVDRGADTQYF.

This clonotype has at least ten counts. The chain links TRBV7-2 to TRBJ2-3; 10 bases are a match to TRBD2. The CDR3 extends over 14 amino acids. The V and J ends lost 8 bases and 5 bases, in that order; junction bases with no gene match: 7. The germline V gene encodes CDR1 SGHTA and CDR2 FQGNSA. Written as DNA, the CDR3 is TGTGCCAGCGGCAGCGGGGGGGTCGGAGATACGCAGTATTTT. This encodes CASGSGGVGDTQYF.

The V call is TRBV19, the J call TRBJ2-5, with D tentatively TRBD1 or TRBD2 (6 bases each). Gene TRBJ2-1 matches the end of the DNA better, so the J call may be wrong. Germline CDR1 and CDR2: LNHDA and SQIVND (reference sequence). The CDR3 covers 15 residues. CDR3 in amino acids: CASSIEGGGPNEQFF. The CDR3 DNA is TGTGCCAGTAGTATTGAGGGGGGCGGACCCAATGAGCAGTTCTTC.

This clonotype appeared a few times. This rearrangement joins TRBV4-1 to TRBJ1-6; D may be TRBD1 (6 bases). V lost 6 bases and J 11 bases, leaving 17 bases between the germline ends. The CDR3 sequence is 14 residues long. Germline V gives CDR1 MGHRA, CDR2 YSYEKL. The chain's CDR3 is CASSNRDTSPPLHF. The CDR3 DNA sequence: TGCGCCAGCAGTAACCGGGACACATCTCCACCCCTCCACTTT.

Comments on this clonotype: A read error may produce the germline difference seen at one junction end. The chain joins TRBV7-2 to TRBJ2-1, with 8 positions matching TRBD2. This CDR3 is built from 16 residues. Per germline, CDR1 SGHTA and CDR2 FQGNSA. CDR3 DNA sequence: TGTGCCAGCAGCTGGGGCGGGGGGCGAGGATACAGTGAGCAGTTCTTC. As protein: CASSWGGGRGYSEQFF. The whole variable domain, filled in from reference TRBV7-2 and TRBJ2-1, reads GAGVSQSPSNKVTEKGKDVELRCDPISGHTALYWYRQSLGQGLEFLIYFQGNSAPDKSGLPSDRFSAERTGGSVSTLTIQRTQQEDSAVYLCASSWGGGRGYSEQFFGPGTRLTVL.